This is a list of T cell receptor beta chains from one sample in a study of human T cells and chemical hapten exposure. TCRdb called the reads again in MiXCR, with one record for every CDR3 protein. The sample consists of around 120,000 distinct CDR3 sequences, 8.5% to 9% of them appearing once. The sample taken for sequencing was whole blood. These receptors all come from a human donor in good health. Some clones in this sample may be carry-over from other donors' samples. The CDR3 runs from the conserved cysteine through the conserved F or W. D genes are given only for firm matches. A clone size is listed for some rows: how often the clone was seen (once, few, many), or a class if it is expanded.

clone_size	j_call	d_call	v_call	cdr3_aa	cdr3_nt
.	TRBJ2-1	.	TRBV6-5	CASSSVRHRGEQFF	TGTGCCAGCAGCTCCGTTCGGCATAGAGGAGAGCAGTTCTTC
many	TRBJ1-5	.	TRBV6-2/TRBV6-3	CASSYSSGIHQPQHF	TGTGCCAGCAGTTACTCGAGCGGGATCCATCAGCCCCAGCATTTT
many	TRBJ2-5	TRBD2	TRBV3-1	CASSQDRATSGRPAETQYF	TGTGCCAGCAGCCAAGATCGGGCAACTAGCGGGAGGCCCGCGGAGACCCAGTACTTC
.	TRBJ1-3	TRBD1	TRBV14	CASSQTLGLTGKGSGNTIYF	TGTGCCAGCAGCCAAACCCTTGGGTTGACAGGGAAGGGCTCTGGAAACACCATATATTTT
few	TRBJ1-1	.	TRBV28	CASATGAMNTEAFF	TGTGCCAGCGCCACAGGAGCGATGAACACTGAAGCTTTCTTT
few	TRBJ2-1	TRBD2	TRBV20-1	CSAEGRLAGLGRSYNEQFF	TGCAGTGCCGAAGGGAGACTAGCGGGACTTGGACGCTCCTACAATGAGCAGTTCTTC
.	TRBJ2-3	TRBD1	TRBV6-1	CASSEATGASTDTQYF	TGTGCCAGCAGTGAAGCAACAGGGGCTAGCACAGATACGCAGTATTTC
.	TRBJ2-2	TRBD2	TRBV19	CASSMARLAGPTGELFF	TGTGCCAGTAGTATGGCGCGACTAGCGGGACCCACCGGGGAGCTGTTTTTT
.	TRBJ1-3	TRBD1	TRBV6-2/TRBV6-3	CASNRGQGSGNTIYF	TGTGCCAGTAACCGGGGACAGGGAAGCGGAAACACCATATATTTT
few	TRBJ2-2	.	TRBV12-3/TRBV12-4	CASRDPGENGELFF	TGTGCCAGCAGAGACCCCGGGGAGAACGGGGAGCTGTTTTTT
.	TRBJ1-2	.	TRBV6-5	CASSRTPGPPLRDYGYTF	TGTGCCAGCAGTCGAACGCCAGGACCTCCTCTGCGGGACTATGGCTACACCTTC